This record covers a single T cell receptor (beta chain). Primers included in the PCR were 60 Vbeta and 13 Jbeta primers. Produced via immunoSEQ multiplex PCR; TCRdb's table is partial and in-frame only. The table includes 65,000 to 85,000 clones, 86% detected once. These data originate in a study of cytomegalovirus exposure and HLA in healthy donors. Study-level information: An analysis done earlier identified 90 million to 120 million unique TCR beta sequences from about 179 million T cells.

Germline loops: CDR1 LNHDA, CDR2 SQIVND (reference sequence). Trimming removed 8 bases at V and 3 bases at J, with 9 bases between. CDR3 length equals 12 residues. This clonotype was obtained from a woman in her thirties in good health and CMV-seronegative. Sequences were obtained from PBMCs. The V gene is TRBV19, the J gene TRBJ2-3; no reliable D call. DNA for the CDR3: TGTGCCAGTGCCCTACCGACAGATACGCAGTATTTT. Its protein product is CASALPTDTQYF.